Each of the 31 T cell receptor beta chains below was sequenced from the same sample in a study of T cell responses to AZD1222 COVID-19 vaccine. The protocol was immunoSEQ multiplex PCR, while the TCRdb copy is restricted to in-frame clones and leaves out a portion. The sample has around 130,000 clones, around 90% seen once. The sequencing used peripheral blood, collected 28 days after the second AZD1222 dose. The receptors here all came from an adult who received the AZD1222 COVID-19 vaccine.

The chain is built from TRBV27 and TRBJ2-5, with a tentative D call TRBD2 (5 bases). Germline CDR1 is MNHEY and CDR2 is SMNVEV (reference sequence). Trimming removed 6 bases from V and 1 base from J, with 9 bases in between. The CDR3 is 13 residues long. The CDR3 nucleotides read TGTGCCAGCAGCTGGGGAGCCCAAGAGACCCAGTACTTC. Residues: CASSWGAQETQYF.

The CDR3 loop reads CASSPRASGLAKNIQYF. Written as DNA, the CDR3 is TGTGCCAGCAGCCCTCGGGCTAGCGGTCTAGCCAAAAACATTCAGTACTTC. J is TRBJ2-4 and V is TRBV7-2, with 7 bases that match TRBD2. V lost 5 bases to trimming and J lost 0 bases; unmatched junction nucleotides: 10. This CDR3 region has 17 residues. From germline, CDR1 is SGHTA and CDR2 FQGNSA.

This clone was counted only a few times. The V call is TRBV3-1 (or the pseudogene TRBV3-2), the J call TRBJ1-1; no reliable D call. V lost 6 bases and J lost 4, with 12 bases in between. Per the germline V gene, CDR1 is LGHDT and CDR2 is YNNKEL (reference sequence). CDR3 length equals 13 residues. The CDR3 is CASRNRRGTEAFF. As DNA, the CDR3 is TGTGCCAGCAGAAATCGGCGGGGCACTGAAGCTTTCTTT.

The chain has TRBV6-2 or TRBV6-3 and TRBJ2-5; 7 bases are shared with TRBD2. Trimming removed 6 bases from V and 7 bases from J; junction bases left unmatched: 5. This CDR3 is built from 12 residues. Germline V gene data show CDR1 as MNHEY and CDR2 as SVGEGT. This CDR3 is CASSPGGLTQYF. DNA of the CDR3: TGTGCCAGCAGCCCGGGGGGTTTGACCCAGTACTTC.

The CDR3 sequence: CASSIFNSPLHF. The CDR3, as DNA: TGTGCCAGCAGTATATTTAATTCACCCCTCCACTTT. V usage is TRBV6-5 and J usage is TRBJ1-6; D gene uncertain. The germline gives CDR1 MNHEY, CDR2 SVGAGI. The CDR3 runs to 12 residues. V shed 5 bases and J shed 6 bases, with 5 bases lying between them.

The chain has TRBV4-2 and TRBJ1-3; D ambiguous. The CDR3 totals 19 residues. The germline V gene encodes CDR1 LGHNA and CDR2 YNFKEQ. Trimming shortened V by 1 base and J by 3 bases, and 22 bases separated the two germline ends. The CDR3: CASSQVLGKGGSDGNTIYF. CDR3 in DNA: TGTGCCAGCAGCCAAGTGCTGGGAAAGGGAGGCTCTGATGGAAACACCATATATTTT.

J is TRBJ2-5 and V is TRBV28; no clear D gene. V was clipped by 3 bases and J by 5 bases, with 13 bases between them. Per the germline V gene, CDR1 is MDHEN and CDR2 is SYDVKM. CDR3 size: 14 residues. The CDR3 nucleotides read TGTGCCAGCAGTTTCTTAGACACTCGGGAGACCCAGTACTTC. Amino acid sequence: CASSFLDTRETQYF.

The chain couples TRBV11-3 to TRBJ2-2, with D perhaps being TRBD1 or TRBD2 (5 bases each). Looked up from germline, CDR1 is SGHNT and CDR2 is YENEEA. The CDR3 loop spans 14 amino acids. Trimming left V 5 bases short and J 1 base short, with 8 bases between. CDR3 loop: CASSPRGNTGELFF. CDR3 DNA sequence: TGTGCCAGCAGCCCGAGGGGGAACACCGGGGAGCTGTTTTTT.

This chain uses TRBV7-6 with TRBJ1-1, with D hard to call. The CDR3 is made up of 13 amino acids. Germline assignment: CDR1 SGHVS and CDR2 FNYEAQ. Trimming took off 0 bases at V and 7 bases at J, with 9 bases between the two ends. CDR3 nucleotide sequence: TGTGCCAGCAGCTTAGCGGCGAGTAGTGAAGCTTTCTTT. As protein: CASSLAASSEAFF.

CDR3: CASSFPGDGYTF. In DNA form, the CDR3 reads TGTGCCAGCAGTTTCCCAGGGGACGGCTACACCTTC. This chain connects TRBV28 to TRBJ1-2, with D perhaps matching TRBD1 (6 bases). With 3 bases removed from V and 8 bases from J, the gap between germline ends came to 10 bases. The CDR3 contains 12 residues. CDR1 MDHEN and CDR2 SYDVKM come from the germline V gene.

V is TRBV6-5 and J is TRBJ2-1; TRBD2 matches at 7 bases. J gave up 1 base and V 7 bases, and 4 bases lay outside the gene matches. CDR1 and CDR2 from the germline V gene are MNHEY and SVGAGI. CDR3 length: 14 residues. The CDR3: CASIPAGSYNEQFF. Written as DNA, the CDR3 is TGTGCCAGCATCCCAGCGGGGTCCTACAATGAGCAGTTCTTC.

The chain combines TRBV7-9 with TRBJ1-1; D remains ambiguous. The CDR3 totals 15 residues. Germline V gives CDR1 SEHNR, CDR2 FQNEAQ (reference sequence). The V end lost 5 bases, the J end lost 1 base, and 14 bases lay between the germline ends. CDR3 nucleotide sequence: TGTGCCAGCAGCCTGTCGACCGGATCGAACACTGAAGCTTTCTTT. This gives the protein CASSLSTGSNTEAFF.

V usage is TRBV6-5 and J usage is TRBJ1-2, with TRBD1 matching over 7 bases. Germline lookup yields CDR1 MNHEY and CDR2 SVGAGI. This CDR3 is built from 15 residues. V shed 6 bases and J 3 bases; nucleotides not matched to a gene: 10. The CDR3 protein is CASSLTQGQHYGYTF. CDR3 bases: TGTGCCAGCAGCTTGACCCAGGGACAGCACTATGGCTACACCTTC.

V gene TRBV6-5 combines with J gene TRBJ2-3, with TRBD1 matching over 7 bases. This CDR3 contains 14 residues. J was trimmed by 0 bases and V by 11 bases; bases with no gene match: 8. Germline CDR1 reads MNHEY; CDR2 reads SVGAGI. For the CDR3, the DNA is TGTGCCTCGAAACGGGACAGCAGCACAGATACGCAGTATTTT. Amino acid sequence: CASKRDSSTDTQYF.

The gene calls are TRBV6-5 and TRBJ2-7; 7 positions match TRBD1. The germline V gene encodes CDR1 MNHEY and CDR2 SVGAGI. The CDR3 extends over 16 amino acids. Trimming took 0 bases from V and 1 from J; bases not matched to a gene: 6. The CDR3 bases are TGTGCCAGCAGTTACTCGCGACAGGGCTTATCCTACGAGCAGTACTTC. Its protein product is CASSYSRQGLSYEQYF.

This clone was seen a single time. The chain is built from TRBV9 and TRBJ2-2; D gene ambiguous. V gave up 0 bases and J gave up 2 bases, with 5 bases separating them. The CDR3 has 14 residues. Germline V CDR1 and CDR2: SGDLS, YYNGEE. The CDR3 protein is CASSVGPNTGELFF. The CDR3 DNA sequence: TGTGCCAGCAGCGTAGGGCCAAACACCGGGGAGCTGTTTTTT.

This chain uses TRBV4-3 with TRBJ2-7, with 9 bases lining up with TRBD1. Germline V gives CDR1 LGHNA, CDR2 YSLEER. Trimming cost V 2 bases and J 9 bases; bases outside gene matches: 17. The CDR3 spans 17 residues. The CDR3 protein is CASSQPSTGGDFSVQYF. In DNA, the CDR3 is TGCGCCAGCAGCCAACCTTCCACAGGGGGCGATTTTAGCGTGCAGTACTTC.

The chain links TRBV3-1 (or the pseudogene TRBV3-2) to TRBJ2-7; possible D gene TRBD1, 6 bases. CDR1 is LGHDT and CDR2 is YNNKEL in the germline V gene (reference sequence). V shed 3 bases and J shed 0 bases, with 9 bases lying between them. There are 14 residues in the CDR3. For the CDR3, the DNA is TGTGCCAGCAGCCATACAGGGAGCTCCTACGAGCAGTACTTC. Its protein product is CASSHTGSSYEQYF.

The chain employs TRBV28 and TRBJ1-2, with a possible D match to TRBD1 (6 bases). This CDR3 has 15 residues. Germline V gene lookup returns CDR1 MDHEN and CDR2 SYDVKM. Trimming removed 6 bases at V and 7 bases at J, with 21 bases between. The CDR3 protein is CASSSFIGGLGGYTF. In DNA form, the CDR3 reads TGTGCCAGCAGCTCTTTTATTGGGGGCCTTGGTGGCTACACCTTC.

The chain carries TRBV11-2 and TRBJ2-7; D may correspond to TRBD1 or TRBD2 (5 bases each). The length of the CDR3 is 17 residues. V lost 7 bases, J lost 4 bases, and 26 bases lay in between. Germline V gives CDR1 SGHAT, CDR2 FQNNGV. CDR3 nucleotide sequence: TGTGCCAGCAACCACCTTGGGGGTCAGGGATCCTTTTACGAGCAGTACTTC. Translated, it gives CASNHLGGQGSFYEQYF.

The gene calls are TRBV6-5 and TRBJ2-5; TRBD2 matches 7 bases. The trim removed 2 bases at V and 1 base at J, leaving 7 bases unmatched. Germline lookup yields CDR1 MNHEY and CDR2 SVGAGI. The CDR3 consists of 16 residues. CDR3 loop: CASSYRSGTTQETQYF. The CDR3 DNA follows: TGTGCCAGCAGTTACAGATCCGGGACTACCCAAGAGACCCAGTACTTC.

This clone has just a few counts. The V gene is TRBV30, the J gene TRBJ2-6; D might be TRBD2 (6 bases). V was shortened by 5 bases and J by 3 bases, with 8 bases between the two germline ends. The CDR3 spans 13 residues. Germline V gives CDR1 GTSNPN, CDR2 SVGIG (reference sequence). CDR3 in amino acids: CAWSGDGANVLTF. CDR3 sequence (DNA): TGTGCCTGGTCGGGGGATGGGGCCAACGTCCTGACTTTC. Together with reference TRBV30 and TRBJ2-6, the CDR3 gives the full variable domain: SQTIHQWPATLVQPVGSPLSLECTVEGTSNPNLYWYRQAAGRGLQLLFYSVGIGQISSEVPQNLSASRPQDRQFILSSKKLLLSDSGFYLCAWSGDGANVLTFGAGSRLTVL.

CDR3 coding DNA: TGTGCCAGCAGGATACGGCGGGACAGGGGACACACCATATATTTT. It translates to CASRIRRDRGHTIYF. This chain connects TRBV11-2 to TRBJ1-3; 10 bases line up with TRBD1. The germline CDR1 and CDR2 sequences are SGHAT and FQNNGV. V was clipped by 6 bases and J by 8 bases; unmatched bases: 10. The CDR3 has 15 amino acids.

This sequence joins TRBV5-5 and TRBJ2-5; D ambiguous. Germline V gene sequence: CDR1 SGHKS, CDR2 YYEKEE (reference sequence). This CDR3 has 14 amino acids. The V end lost 5 bases, the J end lost 4 bases, and 15 bases lay between the germline ends. CDR3 sequence: CASRPQWGVETQYF. The CDR3, as DNA: TGTGCCAGCAGACCCCAATGGGGTGTAGAGACCCAGTACTTC.

The V and J genes are TRBV11-3 and TRBJ2-3; D is tentatively TRBD1 or TRBD2 (5 bases each). This CDR3 is 14 amino acids long. Trimming cost V 5 bases and J 5 bases, with 14 bases left between them. Germline CDR1 reads SGHNT; CDR2 reads YENEEA. CDR3 protein: CASSLPGREDTQYF. In nucleotides, the CDR3 is TGTGCCAGCAGCCTCCCAGGGAGAGAAGATACGCAGTATTTT.

The chain uses TRBV7-3 and TRBJ1-1; 7 bases line up with TRBD1. The V and J ends lost 0 bases and 4 bases, in that order; junction bases with no gene match: 2. Germline V gene sequence: CDR1 SGHTA, CDR2 FQGTGA. The CDR3 runs to 14 residues. The CDR3 DNA reads TGTGCCAGCAGCTTAACCCCAGGGGGCACTGAAGCTTTCTTT. This translates into CASSLTPGGTEAFF. The full variable domain, its missing parts supplied by reference TRBV7-3 and TRBJ1-1, is GAGVSQTPSNKVTEKGKYVELRCDPISGHTALYWYRQSLGQGPEFLIYFQGTGAADDSGLPNDRFFAVRPEGSVSTLKIQRTERGDSAVYLCASSLTPGGTEAFFGQGTRLTVV.

The V call is TRBV10-3, the J call TRBJ2-3; the D gene is possibly TRBD1 (5 bases). The CDR3 loop spans 15 amino acids. Trimming pared 0 bases from V and 8 bases from J, leaving 15 bases between. Germline V gene sequence: CDR1 ENHRY, CDR2 SYGVKD. DNA of the CDR3: TGTGCCATCAGTGAGTCTAGGGGTCAAGGTGGTACGCAGTATTTT. The encoded protein is CAISESRGQGGTQYF.

Turning to this clone: An end of the junction differs from the germline gene, which may be a read error. This chain uses TRBV7-2 with TRBJ2-5; D is perhaps TRBD2 (5 bases). Germline CDR1 is SGHTA and CDR2 is FQGNSA. There are 13 residues in the CDR3. This CDR3 is CASSVEIRRTLYF. Written as DNA, the CDR3 is TGTGCCAGCAGCGTAGAGATACGGAGGACCCTGTACTTC.

The chain combines TRBV4-1 with TRBJ1-3; D remains ambiguous. The CDR3 length is 16 residues. V was pared by 1 base and J by 4 bases, with 14 bases between. Per the germline V gene, CDR1 is MGHRA and CDR2 is YSYEKL. The CDR3 sequence: CASSQVSGNLGNTIYF. Written as DNA, the CDR3 is TGCGCCAGCAGCCAAGTTTCGGGTAACTTAGGAAACACCATATATTTT.

J is TRBJ1-3 and V is TRBV18; a possible D gene is TRBD1 (6 bases). The V gene's germline CDR1 is KGHSH and CDR2 LQKENI. This CDR3 spans 16 amino acids. Between the trimmed V and J ends, which lost 1 base and 0 bases, there was a span of 10 bases. CDR3 DNA sequence: TGTGCCAGCTCACCACGGGACACGAGCTCTGGAAACACCATATATTTT. Protein sequence: CASSPRDTSSGNTIYF.

The chain employs TRBV5-8 and TRBJ2-2; D is perhaps TRBD2 (6 bases). Between the trimmed V and J ends, which lost 2 bases and 5 bases, there was a span of 16 bases. The CDR3 contains 16 residues. The germline V gene has CDR1 SGHTS and CDR2 YDEGEE. The CDR3 nucleotides read TGTGCCAGCAGCTTCCCAACGCGGGGCCTAACCGGGGAGCTGTTTTTT. This codes for CASSFPTRGLTGELFF.